These 30 T cell receptor beta chains share one sample of origin, sequenced in a study of PD-L1 blockade in urothelial cancer. Sequencing used immunoSEQ multiplex PCR; TCRdb keeps in-frame clones, though not all of them. The sample yields 85,000 to 90,000 clones, more than 80% seen once. Time point: pretreatment peripheral blood. Source: PBMCs, taken around atezolizumab (anti-PD-L1) treatment. The receptors stem from a woman at least 80 years old with urothelial cancer.

The V gene is TRBV4-1, the J gene TRBJ2-1; maybe TRBD2 (7 bases). V gave up 0 bases and J gave up 6 bases, with 18 bases separating them. Germline CDR1 MGHRA, CDR2 YSYEKL. This CDR3 has 17 amino acids. CDR3 DNA: TGCGCCAGCAGCCAAGAGGTAGGGGGAGGGCCCGGCAATGAGCAGTTCTTC. Translation: CASSQEVGGGPGNEQFF.

This clone was observed once. J is TRBJ2-1 and V is TRBV19, with TRBD2 identical over 7 bases. V lost 2 bases and J lost 5; bases outside the gene matches: 6. Germline values: CDR1 LNHDA, CDR2 SQIVND (reference sequence). There are 15 residues in the CDR3. Written as DNA, the CDR3 is TGTGCCAGTAGTATACCCCTGGGACTACACAATGAGCAGTTCTTC. Translating gives CASSIPLGLHNEQFF.

The chain combines TRBV5-1 with TRBJ2-2; no firm D call. The CDR3 has 15 amino acids. CDR1 and CDR2 (germline): SGHRS, YFSETQ. The V end was cut by 0 bases, the J end by 1 base, with 7 bases between. The CDR3 bases are TGCGCCAGCAGCTTGGTCGCGGTGAACACCGGGGAGCTGTTTTTT. Translation: CASSLVAVNTGELFF.

The CDR3 bases are TGCGCCAGCAGCGGATTCATCGGGAGCTCCTACAATGAGCAGTTCTTC. Its translation: CASSGFIGSSYNEQFF. The chain combines TRBV5-1 with TRBJ2-1; a weak D match, TRBD2 (6 bases). The length of the CDR3 is 16 residues. Germline assignment: CDR1 SGHRS and CDR2 YFSETQ. V lost 4 bases and J lost 0, with 14 bases in between.

The V and J genes are TRBV15 and TRBJ2-7; 7 nucleotides line up with TRBD2. This CDR3 is 15 amino acids long. V gave up 1 base and J gave up 1 base; unmatched junction bases: 4. Germline lookup yields CDR1 LNHNV and CDR2 YYDKDF (reference sequence). Here the CDR3 DNA reads TGTGCCACCAGCAGAGGCCACGGGGGGTCCTACGAGCAGTACTTC. It translates to CATSRGHGGSYEQYF.

The rearrangement uses TRBV15 and TRBJ1-5; no clear D. The CDR3 has 15 amino acids. Per the germline V gene, CDR1 is LNHNV and CDR2 is YYDKDF (reference sequence). V shed 4 bases and J shed 0 bases, with 10 bases lying between them. The CDR3 DNA is TGTGCCACCAGCACCCACACCGTTAGCAATCAGCCCCAGCATTTT. Its protein product is CATSTHTVSNQPQHF. The variable domain in full, completed from reference TRBV15 and TRBJ1-5, reads DAMVIQNPRYQVTQFGKPVTLSCSQTLNHNVMYWYQQKSSQAPKLLFHYYDKDFNNEADTPDNFQSRRPNTSFCFLDIRSPGLGDTAMYLCATSTHTVSNQPQHFGDGTRLSIL.

The chain carries TRBV2 and TRBJ2-7; 8 nucleotides agree with TRBD1. The CDR3 has 13 amino acids. The V segment lost 7 bases and the J segment 6 bases; nucleotides outside the gene matches: 8. The germline gives CDR1 SNHLY, CDR2 FYNNEI. Here the CDR3 DNA reads TGTGCCAGCACCGGACAGGGTCGGGTCGAGCAGTACTTC. Amino acid sequence: CASTGQGRVEQYF.

The chain recombines TRBV27 with TRBJ2-7; 9 bases align to TRBD1. The ends lost 5 bases at V and 2 bases at J; junction bases unmatched: 7. CDR3 size: 15 residues. Per the germline V gene, CDR1 is MNHEY and CDR2 is SMNVEV (reference sequence). CDR3 nucleotides: TGTGCCAGCAGTATTGGACAGGGGTTCCCCTACGAGCAGTACTTC. Translation: CASSIGQGFPYEQYF.

This chain connects TRBV9 to TRBJ1-1; D remains unclear. Germline values: CDR1 SGDLS, CDR2 YYNGEE. The CDR3 length is 15 residues. Trimming shortened V by 0 bases and J by 1 base, and 10 bases separated the two germline ends. CDR3 in amino acids: CASSVDPGGNTEAFF. As DNA, the CDR3 is TGTGCCAGCAGCGTAGATCCGGGAGGGAACACTGAAGCTTTCTTT.

The chain carries TRBV28 and TRBJ2-3; 10 bases align to TRBD1. Germline trimming cut 6 bases from V and 2 bases from J; bases unmatched to any gene: 5. The germline V gene encodes CDR1 MDHEN and CDR2 SYDVKM. The CDR3 has 15 residues. The CDR3 sequence: CASRGQGINTDTQYF. The CDR3, as DNA: TGTGCCAGCAGGGGACAGGGGATCAACACAGATACGCAGTATTTT.

The V gene is TRBV5-1, the J gene TRBJ2-1; TRBD1 is a possible D gene (5 bases). V was clipped by 2 bases and J by 0 bases, with 9 bases between them. Per germline, CDR1 SGHRS and CDR2 YFSETQ. The CDR3 runs 15 residues. For the CDR3, the DNA is TGCGCCAGCAGCTTTCAGGGCAGCTCCTACAATGAGCAGTTCTTC. Protein sequence: CASSFQGSSYNEQFF. The full variable domain, rest sourced from reference TRBV5-1 and TRBJ2-1, is KAGVTQTPRYLIKTRGQQVTLSCSPISGHRSVSWYQQTPGQGLQFLFEYFSETQRNKGNFPGRFSGRQFSNSRSEMNVSTLELGDSALYLCASSFQGSSYNEQFFGPGTRLTVL.

The chain employs TRBV5-4 and TRBJ1-3, with D perhaps TRBD1 (5 bases). Looked up from germline, CDR1 is SGHNT and CDR2 is YYREEE (reference sequence). The CDR3 spans 14 residues. V gave up 2 bases and J gave up 8 bases, with 14 bases separating them. The CDR3 loop is CASSFPGREDTIYF. Here the CDR3 DNA reads TGTGCCAGCAGCTTTCCAGGGAGGGAGGACACCATATATTTT. Full variable domain (outside the CDR3, taken from reference TRBV5-4 and TRBJ1-3): ETGVTQSPTHLIKTRGQQVTLRCSSQSGHNTVSWYQQALGQGPQFIFQYYREEENGRGNFPPRFSGLQFPNYSSELNVNALELDDSALYLCASSFPGREDTIYFGEGSWLTVV.

The chain is built from TRBV5-1 and TRBJ1-1, with TRBD1 as a possible D gene (6 bases). This CDR3 has 11 amino acids. Germline assignment: CDR1 SGHRS and CDR2 YFSETQ. Trimming pared 0 bases from V and 11 bases from J, leaving 8 bases between. The DNA of the CDR3 is TGCGCCAGCAGCTTGGAGGGGGGGGCTTTCTTT. This sequence encodes CASSLEGGAFF.

The chain is built from TRBV5-1 and TRBJ2-5, with 8 bases identical to TRBD2. The CDR3 has 16 residues. The V segment lost 0 bases and the J segment 7 bases; nucleotides outside the gene matches: 11. The germline CDR1 and CDR2 sequences are SGHRS and YFSETQ. The CDR3 nucleotides read TGCGCCAGCAGCTTGGGGGCGGTAGCGGGATTGTCGACCCAGTACTTC. Its protein is CASSLGAVAGLSTQYF.

The chain recombines TRBV30 with TRBJ1-4; 9 bases agree with TRBD1. The J segment lost 5 bases and the V segment lost 5 bases, leaving 9 bases of the junction unmatched. Germline assignment: CDR1 GTSNPN and CDR2 SVGIG (reference sequence). The CDR3 length is 15 residues. Here the CDR3 reads CAWGIYRGQNEKLFF. The CDR3 region has the DNA TGTGCCTGGGGGATCTACAGGGGGCAAAATGAAAAACTGTTTTTT.

The chain uses TRBV2 and TRBJ1-3; D remains ambiguous. V was clipped by 1 base and J by 3 bases, with 13 bases between them. Germline-derived CDR1 and CDR2 are SNHLY and FYNNEI. CDR3 size: 16 residues. CDR3 loop: CASSEVSPLLGNTIYF. DNA of the CDR3: TGTGCCAGCAGTGAAGTGAGTCCTCTGCTTGGAAACACCATATATTTT. The full variable domain, with the rest looked up from reference TRBV2 and TRBJ1-3, is EPEVTQTPSHQVTQMGQEVILRCVPISNHLYFYWYRQILGQKVEFLVSFYNNEISEKSEIFDDQFSVERPDGSNFTLKIRSTKLEDSAMYFCASSEVSPLLGNTIYFGEGSWLTVV.

The genes are TRBV29-1 and TRBJ1-4; 10 bases map to TRBD1. With 5 bases clipped from V and 8 bases from J, the junction kept 5 bases outside the gene matches. CDR1 is SQVTM, CDR2 ANQGSEA, per germline. The CDR3 loop spans 13 amino acids. CDR3 DNA: TGCAGCGTTTATGGACAGGGGGGCGAAAAACTGTTTTTT. It encodes CSVYGQGGEKLFF.

V and J are TRBV2 and TRBJ1-5; maybe TRBD1 (5 bases). Trimming took 3 bases from V and 7 from J, leaving 13 bases between them. Looked up from germline, CDR1 is SNHLY and CDR2 is FYNNEI. The CDR3 sequence is 14 residues long. The CDR3, as DNA: TGTGCCAGCAGTGACAGGGCGGGGGAGCAGCCCCAGCATTTT. Amino acids: CASSDRAGEQPQHF.

The CDR3 loop is CASSQSGRGSRAFF. The DNA for the CDR3 is TGTGCCAGCAGCCAAAGCGGCCGGGGATCCCGAGCTTTCTTT. J is TRBJ1-1 and V is TRBV4-2; D is unclear. V lost 2 bases and J lost 10, with 17 bases in between. Looked up from germline, CDR1 is LGHNA and CDR2 is YNFKEQ. CDR3 size: 14 residues.

This chain links TRBV7-2 with TRBJ2-1; D not resolved. The CDR3 runs to 13 residues. Germline-derived CDR1 and CDR2 are SGHTA and FQGNSA. The germline V and J ends were trimmed by 1 base and 6 bases, with 7 bases remaining between them. The CDR3: CASSLVPGNEQFF. The CDR3 nucleotides read TGTGCCAGCAGCTTAGTGCCGGGCAATGAGCAGTTCTTC.

This chain uses TRBV28 with TRBJ2-4; tentative D call: TRBD2 (6 bases). Germline values: CDR1 MDHEN, CDR2 SYDVKM. CDR3 length equals 12 residues. Trimming took off 4 bases at V and 7 bases at J, with 8 bases between the two ends. CDR3 bases: TGTGCCAGCAGTTCACGGGGGAACATTCAGTACTTC. This translates into CASSSRGNIQYF.

This clone was seen just once. This rearrangement joins TRBV28 to TRBJ2-7; tentative D call: TRBD2 (6 bases). Germline-derived CDR1 and CDR2 are MDHEN and SYDVKM. The ends were cut back, 6 bases at V and 6 bases at J, with 18 bases in the middle. The CDR3 has 14 amino acids. The CDR3 sequence: CASRPPGLVPEQYF. The DNA for the CDR3 is TGTGCCAGCAGGCCACCGGGACTTGTACCCGAGCAGTACTTC. Based on the CDR3 plus reference TRBV28 and TRBJ2-7, the full variable domain is DVKVTQSSRYLVKRTGEKVFLECVQDMDHENMFWYRQDPGLGLRLIYFSYDVKMKEKGDIPEGYSVSREKKERFSLILESASTNQTSMYLCASRPPGLVPEQYFGPGTRLTVT.

This chain joins TRBV5-1 and TRBJ2-7, with 7 bases identical to TRBD1. The CDR3 is 16 amino acids. V shed 0 bases, J shed 3 bases, and the junction held 9 bases outside the gene matches. CDR1 and CDR2 from the germline V gene are SGHRS and YFSETQ. This CDR3 is CASSLEDRSNLYEQYF. The DNA of the CDR3 is TGCGCCAGCAGCTTGGAGGACAGGAGCAACCTCTACGAGCAGTACTTC.

This chain connects TRBV7-9 to TRBJ2-5; TRBD2 matches at 10 bases. CDR3 length: 17 residues. Germline V CDR1 and CDR2: SEHNR, FQNEAQ (reference sequence). With 3 bases clipped from V and 4 bases from J, the junction kept 11 bases outside the gene matches. The CDR3 DNA follows: TGTGCCAGCAGCTTTAAAACTAGCGGGAAGGGATTAGAGACCCAGTACTTC. Protein: CASSFKTSGKGLETQYF. The full variable domain, completed using reference TRBV7-9 and TRBJ2-5, is DTGVSQNPRHKITKRGQNVTFRCDPISEHNRLYWYRQTLGQGPEFLTYFQNEAQLEKSRLLSDRFSAERPKGSFSTLEIQRTEQGDSAMYLCASSFKTSGKGLETQYFGPGTRLLVL.

This clone was seen once. V is TRBV27 and J is TRBJ2-5; tentative D call: TRBD1 (6 bases). Germline loops: CDR1 MNHEY, CDR2 SMNVEV (reference sequence). CDR3 length: 13 residues. The germline V and J ends were trimmed by 6 bases and 5 bases, with 13 bases remaining between them. The CDR3 loop is CASSLLGGETQYF. CDR3 nucleotide sequence: TGTGCCAGCAGCCTACTTGGGGGCGAGACCCAGTACTTC.

The V call is TRBV14, the J call TRBJ2-1; 7 positions agree with TRBD2. Looked up from germline, CDR1 is SGHDN and CDR2 is FVKESK. This CDR3 has 16 amino acids. V gave up 4 bases and J gave up 4 bases; unmatched junction bases: 10. CDR3 coding DNA: TGTGCCAGCAGCCGACTAGGGAGGGGACTATACAATGAGCAGTTCTTC. This gives the protein CASSRLGRGLYNEQFF.

This chain joins TRBV7-8 and TRBJ2-7; 7 bases line up with TRBD2. V dropped 0 bases and J dropped 0; count of bases not matched to a gene: 5. The CDR3 covers 16 residues. Per the germline V gene, CDR1 is SGHVS and CDR2 is FQNEAQ. In DNA form, the CDR3 reads TGTGCCAGCAGCTTAGCGGGGGGGGAGGTCTCCTACGAGCAGTACTTC. Encoded protein: CASSLAGGEVSYEQYF.

Only one count was recorded for this clone. V and J are TRBV14 and TRBJ2-7; D remains unclear. The CDR3 extends over 12 amino acids. CDR1 and CDR2 (germline): SGHDN, FVKESK. Trimming removed 4 bases from V and 2 bases from J, with 6 bases in between. The CDR3 is CASSLDTYEQYF. The CDR3 nucleotides are TGTGCCAGCAGCCTCGACACCTACGAGCAGTACTTC.

The J gene is TRBJ1-4, the V gene TRBV7-8, with D possibly being TRBD1 (5 bases). Trimming took 2 bases from V and 6 from J, leaving 13 bases between them. In germline, CDR1 is SGHVS, CDR2 FQNEAQ. The CDR3 sequence is 15 residues long. The CDR3 loop reads CASSLSRQNHEKLFF. CDR3 nucleotides: TGTGCCAGCAGCTTATCCAGACAGAATCATGAAAAACTGTTTTTT.

The chain is built from TRBV5-1 and TRBJ2-3, with a weak D call TRBD2 (6 bases). There are 14 residues in the CDR3. The V end lost 7 bases, the J end lost 0 bases, and 12 bases lay between the germline ends. Germline lookup yields CDR1 SGHRS and CDR2 YFSETQ. CDR3 in amino acids: CASRGATSTDTQYF. CDR3 nucleotides: TGCGCCAGCCGCGGGGCCACTAGCACAGATACGCAGTATTTT.